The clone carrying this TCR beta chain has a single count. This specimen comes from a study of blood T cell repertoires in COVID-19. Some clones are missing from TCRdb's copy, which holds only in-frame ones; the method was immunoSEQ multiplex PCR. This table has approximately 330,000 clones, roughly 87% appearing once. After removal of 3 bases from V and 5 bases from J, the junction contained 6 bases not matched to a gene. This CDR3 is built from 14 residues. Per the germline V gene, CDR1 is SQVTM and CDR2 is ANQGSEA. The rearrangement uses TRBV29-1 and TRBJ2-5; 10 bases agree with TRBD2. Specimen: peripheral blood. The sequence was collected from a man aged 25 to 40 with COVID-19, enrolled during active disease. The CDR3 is CSVELAGEGETQYF. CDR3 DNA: TGCAGCGTTGAGCTAGCGGGAGAGGGTGAGACCCAGTACTTC.